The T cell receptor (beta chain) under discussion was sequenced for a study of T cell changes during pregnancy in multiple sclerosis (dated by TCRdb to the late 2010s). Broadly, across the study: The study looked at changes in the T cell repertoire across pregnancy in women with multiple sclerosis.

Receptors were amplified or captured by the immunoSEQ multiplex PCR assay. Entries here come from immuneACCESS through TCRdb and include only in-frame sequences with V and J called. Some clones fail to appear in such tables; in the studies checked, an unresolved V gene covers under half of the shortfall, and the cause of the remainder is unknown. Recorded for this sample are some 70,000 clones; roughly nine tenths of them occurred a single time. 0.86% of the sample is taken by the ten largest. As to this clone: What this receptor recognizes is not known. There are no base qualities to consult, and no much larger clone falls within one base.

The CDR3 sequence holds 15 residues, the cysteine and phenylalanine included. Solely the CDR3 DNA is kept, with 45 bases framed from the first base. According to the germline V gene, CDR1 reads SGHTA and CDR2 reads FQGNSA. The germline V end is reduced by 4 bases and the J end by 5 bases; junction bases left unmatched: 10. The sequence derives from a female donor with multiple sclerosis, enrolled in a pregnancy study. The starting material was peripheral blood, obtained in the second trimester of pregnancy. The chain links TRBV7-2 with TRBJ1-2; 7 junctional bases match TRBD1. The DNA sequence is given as TGTGCCAGCAGCTCGCTTGTTGGGACAGATTATGGCTACACCTTC. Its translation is CASSSLVGTDYGYTF.